One sample yielded the 24 T cell receptor beta chains listed below, sequenced in a study of OX40 agonist ivuxolimab in advanced cancers. Here immunoSEQ multiplex PCR was the method, and the copy in TCRdb shows in-frame clones only, minus some. The sample contains under 15,000 clones, roughly 84% of which appear only once. Material: CD4+ or CD8+ T cells sorted from blood, obtained in a trial of the OX40 agonist ivuxolimab. All receptors derive from an adult with an advanced solid tumor such as melanoma, head and neck, liver or kidney cancer.

The V and J genes are TRBV9 and TRBJ1-1, with 11 bases identical to TRBD1. Germline assignment: CDR1 SGDLS and CDR2 YYNGEE. V shed 0 bases and J 3 bases; nucleotides not matched to a gene: 4. The CDR3 is 16 amino acids. CDR3 DNA sequence: TGTGCCAGCAGCGTAGACCGGGACAGGGGGGACACTGAAGCTTTCTTT. Amino acid sequence: CASSVDRDRGDTEAFF.

The sample holds one count of this clone. This chain joins TRBV14 and TRBJ2-5, with 11 bases identical to TRBD1. The J call may be wrong; the DNA end is better matched by TRBJ2-7. Germline CDR1 and CDR2: SGHDN and FVKESK. This CDR3 is built from 14 residues. CDR3 region: CASSRGQGAYEQYF. CDR3 bases: TGTGCCAGCAGCCGGGGACAGGGGGCCTACGAGCAGTACTTC.

This chain uses TRBV5-5 with TRBJ1-1; D gene uncertain. CDR1 and CDR2 (germline): SGHKS, YYEKEE (reference sequence). V was pared by 1 base and J by 1 base, with 11 bases between. The CDR3 is made up of 15 amino acids. The CDR3 nucleotides read TGTGCCAGCAGCTTGATTCCCGCCGAGAACACTGAAGCTTTCTTT. Amino acid sequence: CASSLIPAENTEAFF.

This clone appeared a few times. The gene calls are TRBV10-1 and TRBJ2-1, with 8 bases lining up with TRBD2. This CDR3 contains 14 residues. The trim removed 3 bases at V and 6 bases at J, leaving 4 bases unmatched. The germline gives CDR1 WNHNN, CDR2 SYGVQD (reference sequence). The CDR3 DNA reads TGCGCCAGCAGTGAACAGCGGGGGTCCAATGAGCAGTTCTTC. This encodes CASSEQRGSNEQFF.

Comment on this clone: Relative to the germline gene, one junction end is altered; a read error may explain this. The chain employs TRBV15 and TRBJ1-4; D call uncertain. The CDR3 contains 12 residues. The V gene's germline CDR1 is LNHNV and CDR2 YYDKDF (reference sequence). CDR3: CATSSDPAPRVF. Here the CDR3 DNA reads TGTGCCACCAGCAGTGACCCAGCTCCTCGGGTTTTT.

This chain joins TRBV14 and TRBJ1-1, with D perhaps TRBD1 (5 bases). Germline V CDR1 and CDR2: SGHDN, FVKESK. The CDR3 contains 13 residues. The ends were cut back, 1 base at V and 10 bases at J, with 13 bases in the middle. The CDR3, as DNA: TGTGCCAGCAGCCAAGGGGGGGGACTAGGAGCTTTCTTT. Its protein is CASSQGGGLGAFF.

V gene TRBV29-1 combines with J gene TRBJ2-7, with TRBD2 matching over 12 bases. This CDR3 spans 13 amino acids. With V trimmed by 4 bases and J by 2 bases, 0 bases remained unmatched. Germline CDR1 reads SQVTM; CDR2 reads ANQGSEA. CDR3 residues: CSVGTSGTYEQYF. The DNA of the CDR3 is TGCAGCGTTGGGACTAGCGGGACCTACGAGCAGTACTTC.

V gene TRBV30 combines with J gene TRBJ1-3; D not certain. V dropped 4 bases and J dropped 2 bases, with 9 bases sitting between them. The V gene's germline CDR1 is GTSNPN and CDR2 SVGIG (reference sequence). This CDR3 contains 13 residues. CDR3 protein: CAWTADAGNTIYF. The CDR3 coding sequence is TGTGCCTGGACGGCCGACGCTGGAAACACCATATATTTT.

This clone came up once. The chain couples TRBV7-3 to TRBJ2-7; TRBD2 matches at 10 bases. The CDR3 sequence is 15 residues long. After removal of 6 bases from V and 1 base from J, the junction contained 6 bases not matched to a gene. Germline V CDR1 and CDR2: SGHTA, FQGTGA. The CDR3 region is CASRIWTSGSYEQYF. Written as DNA, the CDR3 is TGTGCCAGCAGGATATGGACTAGCGGATCCTACGAGCAGTACTTC.

This clone has just one count. DNA of the CDR3: TGTGCCAGCAGCTTAACGGGTGCGAACACCGGGGAGCTGTTTTTT. Translating gives CASSLTGANTGELFF. The chain combines TRBV13 with TRBJ2-2; D gene unclear. V lost 2 bases and J 0 bases, leaving 7 bases between the germline ends. Per the germline V gene, CDR1 is PRHDT and CDR2 is FYEKMQ (reference sequence). This CDR3 has 15 residues. Supplemented by reference TRBV13 and TRBJ2-2, the full variable domain reads AAGVIQSPRHLIKEKRETATLKCYPIPRHDTVYWYQQGPGQDPQFLISFYEKMQSDKGSIPDRFSAQQFSDYHSELNMSSLELGDSALYFCASSLTGANTGELFFGEGSRLTVL.

The chain uses TRBV11-3 and TRBJ2-1; D may be TRBD2 (5 bases). The length of the CDR3 is 14 residues. The V end was cut by 5 bases, the J end by 4 bases, with 12 bases between. Germline CDR1 is SGHNT and CDR2 is YENEEA. CDR3 amino acids: CASSLRTAYNEQFF. The CDR3 DNA follows: TGTGCCAGCAGCCTACGGACTGCTTACAATGAGCAGTTCTTC.

The rearrangement links TRBV30 to TRBJ2-1; D could derive from TRBD1 or TRBD2 (5 bases each). Germline loops: CDR1 GTSNPN, CDR2 SVGIG (reference sequence). This CDR3 is 14 amino acids long. V was shortened by 4 bases and J by 3 bases, with 13 bases between the two germline ends. CDR3 DNA sequence: TGTGCCTGGACCCCCGGGACCCTCTACAATGAGCAGTTCTTC. As protein: CAWTPGTLYNEQFF. Complete variable domain (other parts from reference TRBV30 and TRBJ2-1): SQTIHQWPATLVQPVGSPLSLECTVEGTSNPNLYWYRQAAGRGLQLLFYSVGIGQISSEVPQNLSASRPQDRQFILSSKKLLLSDSGFYLCAWTPGTLYNEQFFGPGTRLTVL.

The chain links TRBV5-1 to TRBJ2-5; TRBD2 matches 12 bases. CDR3 length equals 16 residues. Germline loops: CDR1 SGHRS, CDR2 YFSETQ. V lost 9 bases, J lost 3 bases, and 12 bases stayed unmatched. The CDR3 spells CATTSGRREKKETQYF. The CDR3 nucleotides are TGCGCCACGACTAGCGGGAGAAGGGAAAAGAAAGAGACCCAGTACTTC.

V gene TRBV4-3 combines with J gene TRBJ2-1, with 14 bases lining up with TRBD2. Trimming cost V 4 bases and J 2 bases; bases outside gene matches: 1. This CDR3 is 16 amino acids long. Germline V gives CDR1 LGHNA, CDR2 YSLEER. As DNA, the CDR3 is TGCGCCAGCAGCCTGGGACTAGCGGGAGCCTACAATGAGCAGTTCTTC. This translates into CASSLGLAGAYNEQFF.

The V gene is TRBV11-3, the J gene TRBJ2-5, with D possibly matching TRBD2 (6 bases). The ends were cut back, 2 bases at V and 1 base at J, with 8 bases in the middle. Germline CDR1 SGHNT, CDR2 YENEEA. The CDR3 is made up of 14 amino acids. The CDR3 DNA reads TGTGCCAGCAGCTTAACCGGGAGCCAAGAGACCCAGTACTTC. This encodes CASSLTGSQETQYF.

The chain's CDR3 is CAWSVGQGRQPQHF. The CDR3 region has the DNA TGTGCCTGGAGTGTCGGACAGGGGAGGCAGCCCCAGCATTTT. The chain combines TRBV30 with TRBJ1-5, with 9 nucleotides matching TRBD1. The CDR3 covers 14 residues. The germline gives CDR1 GTSNPN, CDR2 SVGIG (reference sequence). Germline trimming cut 0 bases from V and 7 bases from J; bases unmatched to any gene: 4.

This clone showed up just once. The rearrangement joins TRBV4-3 to TRBJ1-2; 8 bases line up with TRBD1. The V gene end was trimmed by 1 base and the J gene end by 2 bases; junction bases not matched to a gene: 3. CDR1 is LGHNA, CDR2 YSLEER, per germline. CDR3 length: 15 amino acids. The CDR3 DNA sequence: TGCGCCAGCAGCCAAGGGACAGGGATAAACTATGGCTACACCTTC. Its translation is CASSQGTGINYGYTF.

This clone has just one count. An end of the junction does not agree with germline; a read error may underlie this. This rearrangement joins TRBV11-3 to TRBJ2-7; D is possibly TRBD1 or TRBD2 (5 bases each). Looked up from germline, CDR1 is SGHNT and CDR2 is YENEEA. This CDR3 is built from 13 residues. CDR3 sequence: CASSQSRGYEQYF. The CDR3 DNA reads TGCGCCAGCAGCCAATCGAGGGGCTACGAGCAGTACTTC.

The chain has TRBV7-6 and TRBJ2-1; D is unclear. The V end was cut by 0 bases, the J end by 4 bases, with 1 base between. The CDR3 is 12 amino acids. The germline CDR1 and CDR2 sequences are SGHVS and FNYEAQ. The CDR3 DNA reads TGTGCCAGCAGCTTAGCGTACAATGAGCAGTTCTTC. The encoded protein is CASSLAYNEQFF.

The chain carries TRBV6-1 and TRBJ1-1; TRBD1 is a possible D gene (5 bases). Trimming removed 5 bases at V and 5 bases at J, with 15 bases between. Germline V gene sequence: CDR1 MNHNS, CDR2 SASEGT. CDR3 length: 14 amino acids. CDR3 residues: CASSNLGGLTEAFF. CDR3 coding DNA: TGTGCCAGCAGTAACCTCGGGGGGTTGACTGAAGCTTTCTTT.

The V and J genes are TRBV11-3 and TRBJ2-2; no clear D. This CDR3 contains 12 residues. Germline V gene lookup returns CDR1 SGHNT and CDR2 YENEEA. The V gene lost 1 base and the J gene lost 13 bases, with 10 bases spanning the gap. This CDR3 reads CASSLGTRGLFF. In DNA, the CDR3 is TGTGCCAGCAGCTTAGGGACCCGCGGGCTGTTTTTT.

This chain uses TRBV7-9 with TRBJ2-7; 7 nucleotides line up with TRBD2. Trimming removed 5 bases from V and 4 bases from J; junction bases left unmatched: 11. The CDR3 runs to 15 residues. The germline V gene has CDR1 SEHNR and CDR2 FQNEAQ (reference sequence). CDR3 DNA: TGTGCCAGCAGCCCGACCAGCGGGATCGCGTACGAGCAGTACTTC. This translates into CASSPTSGIAYEQYF.

The rearrangement joins TRBV11-1 to TRBJ1-1; D ambiguous. Trimming shortened V by 5 bases and J by 1 base, and 8 bases separated the two germline ends. Germline V gene sequence: CDR1 SGHAT, CDR2 FQDESV (reference sequence). This CDR3 spans 13 amino acids. This CDR3 is CASSRPSNTEAFF. For the CDR3, the DNA is TGTGCCAGCAGCCGACCATCGAACACTGAAGCTTTCTTT.

About this clone: At one boundary the junction diverges from the germline segment, which might be a read error. CDR3 region: CASSLDPGLASKF. The CDR3 DNA sequence: TGTGCCAGCAGCTTAGATCCGGGACTAGCATCAAAATTT. The chain uses TRBV7-6 and TRBJ2-3, with TRBD2 matching 9 bases. The CDR3 spans 13 residues. Germline CDR1 SGHVS, CDR2 FNYEAQ.